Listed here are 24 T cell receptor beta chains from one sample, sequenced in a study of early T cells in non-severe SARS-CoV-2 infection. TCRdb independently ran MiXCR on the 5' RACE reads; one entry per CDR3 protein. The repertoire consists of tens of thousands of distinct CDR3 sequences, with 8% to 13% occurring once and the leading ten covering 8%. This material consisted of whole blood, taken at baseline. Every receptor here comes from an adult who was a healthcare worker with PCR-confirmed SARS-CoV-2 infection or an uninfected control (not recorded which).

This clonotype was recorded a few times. CDR3 bases: TGTGCCAGCAGCTCCTCTTTGGGGCAGTTCTTC. Translated, it gives CASSSSLGQFF. The chain carries TRBV7-8 and TRBJ2-1; D unclear. The CDR3 sequence is 11 residues long. CDR1 is SGHVS and CDR2 is FQNEAQ in the germline V gene. The V end lost 4 bases, the J end lost 12 bases, and 10 bases lay between the germline ends.

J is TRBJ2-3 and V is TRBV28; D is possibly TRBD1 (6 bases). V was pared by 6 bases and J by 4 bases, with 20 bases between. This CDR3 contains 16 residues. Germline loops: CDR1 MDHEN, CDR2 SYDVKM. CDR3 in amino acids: CASSPPISGVADTQYF. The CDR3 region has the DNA TGTGCCAGCAGCCCTCCCATTTCAGGGGTAGCAGATACGCAGTATTTT.

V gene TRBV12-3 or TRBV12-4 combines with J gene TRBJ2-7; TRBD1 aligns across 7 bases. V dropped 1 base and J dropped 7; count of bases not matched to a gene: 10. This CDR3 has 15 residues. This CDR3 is CASSLGSTGVREQYF. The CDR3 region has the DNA TGTGCCAGCAGTTTAGGGTCTACAGGGGTCCGGGAGCAGTACTTC.

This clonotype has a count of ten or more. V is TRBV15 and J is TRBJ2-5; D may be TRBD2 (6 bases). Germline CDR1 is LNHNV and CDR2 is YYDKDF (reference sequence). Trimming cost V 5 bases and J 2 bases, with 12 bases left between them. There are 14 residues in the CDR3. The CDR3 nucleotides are TGTGCCACCAGCGGGCGAGGAGGGCAAGAGACCCAGTACTTC. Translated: CATSGRGGQETQYF.

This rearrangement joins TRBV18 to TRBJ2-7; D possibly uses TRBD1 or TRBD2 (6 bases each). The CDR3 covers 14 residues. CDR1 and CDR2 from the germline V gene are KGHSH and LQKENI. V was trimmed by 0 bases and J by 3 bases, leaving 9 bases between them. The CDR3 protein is CASSPPRGVYEQYF. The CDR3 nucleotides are TGTGCCAGCTCACCACCGAGGGGGGTCTACGAGCAGTACTTC.

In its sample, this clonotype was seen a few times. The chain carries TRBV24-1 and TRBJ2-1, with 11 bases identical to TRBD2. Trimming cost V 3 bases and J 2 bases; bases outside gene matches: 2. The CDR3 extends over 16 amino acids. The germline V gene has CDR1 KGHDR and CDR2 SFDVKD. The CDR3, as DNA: TGTGCCACCAGTGATCCACTAGCGGGGGCCTACAATGAGCAGTTCTTC. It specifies CATSDPLAGAYNEQFF.

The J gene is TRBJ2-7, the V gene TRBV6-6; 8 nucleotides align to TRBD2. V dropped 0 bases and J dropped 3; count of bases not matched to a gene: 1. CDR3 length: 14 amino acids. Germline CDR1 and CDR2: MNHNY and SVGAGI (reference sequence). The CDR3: CASSYSGTSYEQYF. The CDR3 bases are TGTGCCAGCAGTTACTCCGGGACTAGCTACGAGCAGTACTTC.

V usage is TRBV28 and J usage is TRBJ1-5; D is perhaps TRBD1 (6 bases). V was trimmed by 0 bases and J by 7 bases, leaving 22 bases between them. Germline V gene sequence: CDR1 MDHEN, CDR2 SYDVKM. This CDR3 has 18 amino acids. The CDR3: CASSLCSGVPILCQPQHF. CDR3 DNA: TGTGCCAGCAGTTTATGCTCAGGGGTACCGATCCTGTGCCAGCCCCAGCATTTT.

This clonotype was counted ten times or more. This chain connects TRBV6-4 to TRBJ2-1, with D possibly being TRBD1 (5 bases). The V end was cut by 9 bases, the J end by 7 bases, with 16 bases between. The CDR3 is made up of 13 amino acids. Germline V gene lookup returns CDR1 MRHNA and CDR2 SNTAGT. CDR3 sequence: CARGVPTPNEQFF. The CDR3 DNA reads TGTGCCAGAGGGGTCCCGACTCCTAATGAGCAGTTCTTC.

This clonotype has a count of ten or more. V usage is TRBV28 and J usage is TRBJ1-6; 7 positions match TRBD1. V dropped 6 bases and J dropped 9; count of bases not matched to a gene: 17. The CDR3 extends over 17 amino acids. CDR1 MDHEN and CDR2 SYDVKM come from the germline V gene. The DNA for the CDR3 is TGTGCCAGCAGCCCTATCGGACCCCGGGACAGACGTTCACCCCTCCACTTT. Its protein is CASSPIGPRDRRSPLHF.

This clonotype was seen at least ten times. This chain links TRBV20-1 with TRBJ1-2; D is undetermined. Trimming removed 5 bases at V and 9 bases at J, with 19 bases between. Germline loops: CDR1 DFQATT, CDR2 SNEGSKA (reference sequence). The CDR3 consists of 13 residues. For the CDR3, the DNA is TGCAGTGCTGAGGCGTTGGTCCTCTCAAGCTACACCTTC. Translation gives CSAEALVLSSYTF.

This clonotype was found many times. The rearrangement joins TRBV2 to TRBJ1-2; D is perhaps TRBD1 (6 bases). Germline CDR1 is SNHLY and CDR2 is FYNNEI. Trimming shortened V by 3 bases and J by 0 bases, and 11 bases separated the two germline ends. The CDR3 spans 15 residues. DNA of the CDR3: TGTGCCAGCAGTGAGGACAGCTTGCCTAACTATGGCTACACCTTC. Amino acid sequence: CASSEDSLPNYGYTF.

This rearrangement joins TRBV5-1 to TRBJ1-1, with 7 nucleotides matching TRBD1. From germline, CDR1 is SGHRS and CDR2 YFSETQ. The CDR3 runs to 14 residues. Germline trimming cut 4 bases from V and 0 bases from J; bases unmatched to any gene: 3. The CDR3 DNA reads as TGCGCCAGCAGCGTGGGACAGATGAACACTGAAGCTTTCTTT. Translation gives CASSVGQMNTEAFF.

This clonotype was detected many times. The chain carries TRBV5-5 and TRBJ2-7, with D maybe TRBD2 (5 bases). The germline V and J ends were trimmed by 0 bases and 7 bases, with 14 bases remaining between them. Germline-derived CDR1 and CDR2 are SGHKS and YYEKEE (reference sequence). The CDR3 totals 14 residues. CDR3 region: CASSLVQRNGEQYF. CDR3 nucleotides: TGTGCCAGCAGCTTGGTACAGCGGAACGGGGAGCAGTACTTC.

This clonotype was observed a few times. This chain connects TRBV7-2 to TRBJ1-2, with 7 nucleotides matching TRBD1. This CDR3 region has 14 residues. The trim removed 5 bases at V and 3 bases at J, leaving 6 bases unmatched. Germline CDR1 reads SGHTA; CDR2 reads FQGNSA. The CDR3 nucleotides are TGTGCCAGCAGCCTAGACAGGGAATACTATGGCTACACCTTC. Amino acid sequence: CASSLDREYYGYTF.

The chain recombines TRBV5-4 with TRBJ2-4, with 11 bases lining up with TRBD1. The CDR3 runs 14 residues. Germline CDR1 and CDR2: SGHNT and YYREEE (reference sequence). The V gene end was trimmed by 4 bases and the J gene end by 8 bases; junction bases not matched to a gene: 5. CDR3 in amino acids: CASSGQGASYIQYF. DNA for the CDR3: TGTGCCAGCAGCGGACAGGGGGCCTCGTACATTCAGTACTTC.

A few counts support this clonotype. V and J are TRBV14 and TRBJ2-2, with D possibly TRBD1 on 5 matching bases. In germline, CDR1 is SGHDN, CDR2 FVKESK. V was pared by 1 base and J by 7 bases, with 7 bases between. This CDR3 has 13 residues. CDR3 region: CASSQVTGGELFF. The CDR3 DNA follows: TGTGCCAGCAGCCAAGTAACAGGCGGGGAGCTGTTTTTT.

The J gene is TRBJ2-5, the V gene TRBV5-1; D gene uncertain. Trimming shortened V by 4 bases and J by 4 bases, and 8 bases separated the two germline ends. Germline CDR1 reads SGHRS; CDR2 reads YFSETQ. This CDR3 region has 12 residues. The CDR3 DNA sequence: TGCGCCAGCAGCCCCGTGAGAGAGACCCAGTACTTC. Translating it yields CASSPVRETQYF.

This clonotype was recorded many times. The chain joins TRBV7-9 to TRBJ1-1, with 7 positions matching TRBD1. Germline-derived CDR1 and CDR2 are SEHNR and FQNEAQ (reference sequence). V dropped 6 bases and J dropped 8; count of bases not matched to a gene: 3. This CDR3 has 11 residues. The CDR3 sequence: CASRRTGEAFF. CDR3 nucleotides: TGTGCCAGCAGAAGGACAGGCGAAGCTTTCTTT.

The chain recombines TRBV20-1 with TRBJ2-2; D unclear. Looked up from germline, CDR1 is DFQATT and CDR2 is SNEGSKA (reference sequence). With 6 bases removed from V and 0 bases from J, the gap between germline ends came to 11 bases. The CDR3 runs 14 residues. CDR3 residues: CSAERSANTGELFF. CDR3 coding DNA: TGCAGTGCAGAAAGGTCGGCGAACACCGGGGAGCTGTTTTTT.

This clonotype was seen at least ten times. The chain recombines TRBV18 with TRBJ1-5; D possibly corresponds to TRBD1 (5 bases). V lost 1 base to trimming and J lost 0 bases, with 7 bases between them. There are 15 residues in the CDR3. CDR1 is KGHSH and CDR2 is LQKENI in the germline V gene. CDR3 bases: TGTGCCAGCTCACCACAAGGGGATAGCAATCAGCCCCAGCATTTT. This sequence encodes CASSPQGDSNQPQHF.

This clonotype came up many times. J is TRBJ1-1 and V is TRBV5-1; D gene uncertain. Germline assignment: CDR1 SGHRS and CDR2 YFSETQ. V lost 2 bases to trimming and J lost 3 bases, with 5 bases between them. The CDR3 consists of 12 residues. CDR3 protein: CASSLRDTEAFF. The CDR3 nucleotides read TGCGCCAGCAGCTTAAGAGACACTGAAGCTTTCTTT.

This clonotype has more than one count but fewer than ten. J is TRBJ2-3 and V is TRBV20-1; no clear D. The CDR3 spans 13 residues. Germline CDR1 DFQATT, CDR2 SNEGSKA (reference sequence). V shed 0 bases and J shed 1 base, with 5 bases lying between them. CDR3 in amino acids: CSAREAGTDTQYF. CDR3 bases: TGCAGTGCTAGAGAGGCAGGCACAGATACGCAGTATTTT.

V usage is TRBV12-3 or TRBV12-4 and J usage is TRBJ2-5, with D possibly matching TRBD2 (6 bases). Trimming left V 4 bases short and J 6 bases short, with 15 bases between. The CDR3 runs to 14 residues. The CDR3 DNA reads TGTGCCAGCAGTTCAAAAGCCGGAGGGAAGACCCAGTACTTC. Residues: CASSSKAGGKTQYF.